This T cell receptor (beta chain) was documented in a study of T cells in localized non-small cell lung cancer. Study-level points and caveats: Clonality of T cells reached its maximum in uninvolved adjacent lung, surpassing tumor. Higher blood T cell density tracked longer overall survival.

The method was immunoSEQ multiplex PCR; TCRdb's version includes in-frame clones alone and lacks a portion of them. The sample has around 80,000 clones, around 81% seen once. Notes on this clone: Its antigen remains unidentified.

This clonotype was obtained from a man aged 35 to 69 with stage II squamous cell lung carcinoma. This material consisted of PBMCs, taken before any cancer treatment.

In DNA, the CDR3 is TGTGCCAGCAGTTACTCGAGGTCCAGGGCGGATTCACCCCTCCACTTT. Amino acid sequence: CASSYSRSRADSPLHF. The V gene is TRBV6-5, the J gene TRBJ1-6, with D perhaps matching TRBD1 (5 bases). The germline CDR1 and CDR2 sequences are MNHEY and SVGAGI. The CDR3 is 16 amino acids. Trimming removed 0 bases at V and 8 bases at J, with 14 bases between.